The next 19 T cell receptor beta chains were all read from a single sample in a study of T cell changes during pregnancy in multiple sclerosis. Libraries were prepared by immunoSEQ multiplex PCR; TCRdb keeps only in-frame clonotypes and omits some of them. The table includes more than 60,000 clones, 91% detected once. The sample was peripheral blood, taken before pregnancy. The receptors come from a female donor with multiple sclerosis, enrolled in a pregnancy study.

The chain is built from TRBV6-1 and TRBJ2-7, with 9 bases identical to TRBD1. Germline V gene lookup returns CDR1 MNHNS and CDR2 SASEGT. This CDR3 contains 11 residues. The trim removed 6 bases at V and 12 bases at J, leaving 6 bases unmatched. The CDR3 region is CASRGTGIPYF. The CDR3 nucleotides are TGTGCCAGCAGGGGGACAGGGATTCCGTACTTC.

This chain uses TRBV5-6 with TRBJ2-7; perhaps TRBD1 as D (5 bases). Germline CDR1 and CDR2: SGHDT and YYEEEE. V was clipped by 6 bases and J by 4 bases, with 11 bases between them. The CDR3 is 12 amino acids. The CDR3 bases are TGTGCCAGCACCAGGGAAAGGTACGAGCAGTACTTC. It yields the protein CASTRERYEQYF.

The genes are TRBV6-4 and TRBJ2-3, with 8 bases fitting TRBD2. CDR1 and CDR2 from the germline V gene are MRHNA and SNTAGT. Trimming at V came to 3 bases and at J to 2 bases, leaving 4 bases not matched to a gene. The CDR3 has 15 residues. CDR3 DNA: TGTGCCAGCAGTGATAACGGGGGGGCCACAGATACGCAGTATTTT. Amino acids: CASSDNGGATDTQYF.

The gene calls are TRBV5-4 and TRBJ2-6; TRBD2 might be the D (5 bases). Per germline, CDR1 SGHNT and CDR2 YYREEE (reference sequence). V shed 2 bases and J shed 2 bases, with 8 bases lying between them. The CDR3 is 15 residues long. The CDR3 nucleotides are TGTGCCAGCAGCTTAGCCGGGACTGGGGCCAACGTCCTGACTTTC. Its translation is CASSLAGTGANVLTF.

This sequence joins TRBV7-3 and TRBJ1-1; D may be TRBD1 (5 bases). V was trimmed by 5 bases and J by 4 bases, leaving 17 bases between them. The CDR3 runs 15 residues. Germline CDR1 SGHTA, CDR2 FQGTGA. The CDR3 reads CASSLRGGRGTEAFF. In DNA, the CDR3 is TGTGCCAGCAGCCTGCGTGGGGGGAGGGGCACTGAAGCTTTCTTT.

This sequence joins TRBV14 and TRBJ1-2; TRBD1 matches at 8 bases. The CDR3 is 17 amino acids. CDR1 is SGHDN and CDR2 is FVKESK in the germline V gene. Trimming at V came to 4 bases and at J to 3 bases, leaving 13 bases not matched to a gene. The CDR3 nucleotides are TGTGCCAGCAGCCCACGCAGGGGGCGCATCGAGGACTATGGCTACACCTTC. It specifies CASSPRRGRIEDYGYTF.

The chain links TRBV7-2 to TRBJ2-5; the D is unclear. The CDR3 loop spans 12 amino acids. CDR1 is SGHTA, CDR2 FQGNSA, per germline. V was pared by 1 base and J by 8 bases, with 8 bases between. CDR3 loop: CASSLDTRTQYF. The CDR3 DNA reads as TGTGCCAGCAGCTTAGATACTCGCACCCAGTACTTC.

J is TRBJ2-7 and V is TRBV5-1, with D unresolved. The germline CDR1 and CDR2 sequences are SGHRS and YFSETQ. Trimming stripped 4 bases from V and 3 bases from J, with 5 bases between. The CDR3 consists of 11 residues. The CDR3 coding sequence is TGCGCCAGCAGCGTAGACTACGAGCAGTACTTC. Translated, it gives CASSVDYEQYF.

V is TRBV4-3 and J is TRBJ2-3; 7 bases align to TRBD1. Germline V CDR1 and CDR2: LGHNA, YSLEER. The CDR3 totals 15 residues. V lost 3 bases to trimming and J lost 4 bases; unmatched junction nucleotides: 7. CDR3 nucleotide sequence: TGCGCCAGCAGCCACCTAGGGGGCATGGCAGATACGCAGTATTTT. Its translation: CASSHLGGMADTQYF.

The J gene is TRBJ1-1, the V gene TRBV27; 8 nucleotides match TRBD1. Germline V CDR1 and CDR2: MNHEY, SMNVEV (reference sequence). This CDR3 is built from 15 residues. The junction had 9 bases not matched to a gene; V was cut back by 8 bases and J by 1 base. The CDR3 DNA follows: TGTGCCAGCGCGCCAGGGGGCCTTGCGAACACTGAAGCTTTCTTT. Translating it yields CASAPGGLANTEAFF.

The V call is TRBV19, the J call TRBJ2-7, with 10 bases matching TRBD2. Germline assignment: CDR1 LNHDA and CDR2 SQIVND (reference sequence). The CDR3 runs 14 residues. The V and J ends lost 2 bases and 2 bases, in that order; junction bases with no gene match: 0. CDR3 in amino acids: CASSILAGAYEQYF. The CDR3 coding sequence is TGTGCCAGTAGTATACTAGCGGGGGCCTACGAGCAGTACTTC.

The chain combines TRBV2 with TRBJ1-4; TRBD1 is a possible D gene (6 bases). The V end was cut by 6 bases, the J end by 4 bases, with 12 bases between. The CDR3 has 14 amino acids. CDR1 SNHLY and CDR2 FYNNEI come from the germline V gene. The CDR3 bases are TGTGCCAGCAGCACTACAGGGTTTAATGAAAAACTGTTTTTT. This codes for CASSTTGFNEKLFF.

The chain has TRBV7-2 and TRBJ2-3; D is unresolved. The CDR3 has 13 residues. The V end was cut by 4 bases, the J end by 6 bases, with 11 bases between. The germline gives CDR1 SGHTA, CDR2 FQGNSA. The DNA for the CDR3 is TGTGCCAGCAGCTCCCCTAGTGGGGATACGCAGTATTTT. It translates to CASSSPSGDTQYF.

This clone was counted only a few times. The chain has TRBV7-2 and TRBJ1-1; D gene ambiguous. Germline V CDR1 and CDR2: SGHTA, FQGNSA. There are 14 residues in the CDR3. The V end lost 2 bases, the J end lost 4 bases, and 11 bases lay between the germline ends. DNA of the CDR3: TGTGCCAGCAGCTTAATTCTGGGGAGCACTGAAGCTTTCTTT. Protein product: CASSLILGSTEAFF.

The V gene is TRBV29-1, the J gene TRBJ2-7; 10 bases fit TRBD1. V dropped 7 bases and J dropped 3; count of bases not matched to a gene: 3. The CDR3 runs 12 residues. Germline V gene lookup returns CDR1 SQVTM and CDR2 ANQGSEA. CDR3 sequence reads: CSGGTGDYEQYF. The CDR3 nucleotides read TGCAGCGGGGGGACAGGGGACTACGAGCAGTACTTC.

The chain couples TRBV7-2 to TRBJ1-1; D unresolved. V was clipped by 6 bases and J by 0 bases, with 17 bases between them. Germline lookup yields CDR1 SGHTA and CDR2 FQGNSA. CDR3 length: 16 amino acids. The CDR3 protein is CASSLLPPGMNTEAFF. Here the CDR3 DNA reads TGTGCCAGCAGTCTCCTTCCCCCGGGGATGAACACTGAAGCTTTCTTT.

The chain links TRBV6-4 to TRBJ2-3; 10 bases match TRBD2. V was pared by 5 bases and J by 2 bases, with 7 bases of the junction left unmatched. The CDR3 spans 16 residues. CDR1 MRHNA and CDR2 SNTAGT come from the germline V gene. CDR3 bases: TGTGCCAGCAGTCTAACTAGCGGGGAGCCCACAGATACGCAGTATTTT. Amino acid sequence: CASSLTSGEPTDTQYF.

The J gene is TRBJ1-2, the V gene TRBV7-3; the match to TRBD1 covers 7 bases. Germline V gene data show CDR1 as SGHTA and CDR2 as FQGTGA. V was clipped by 5 bases and J by 6 bases; unmatched bases: 9. There are 14 residues in the CDR3. The CDR3 coding sequence is TGTGCCAGCAGCCGAGACAATACAGGGGATGGCTACACCTTC. This gives the protein CASSRDNTGDGYTF.

This chain uses TRBV7-2 with TRBJ2-3; D is ambiguous. The germline gives CDR1 SGHTA, CDR2 FQGNSA. V lost 5 bases, J lost 7 bases, and 16 bases lay in between. This CDR3 is 14 amino acids long. As DNA, the CDR3 is TGTGCCAGCAGCCGCGACCGGGTTGAGAATACGCAGTATTTT. Its protein product is CASSRDRVENTQYF.